Each of the 22 T cell receptor beta chains below was sequenced from the same sample in a study of control samples from healthy donors and cancer patients. Repertoires were generated with immunoSEQ multiplex PCR, while TCRdb's copy carries only in-frame clones and drops some. The data contain about 89,000 clones, 86% of them singletons. Sequenced material: blood. These receptor sequences come from a man younger than 40 in good health.

This clone was seen only once. The chain links TRBV7-9 to TRBJ2-3; D remains unclear. Trimming took off 2 bases at V and 5 bases at J, with 14 bases between the two ends. The CDR3 has 15 amino acids. The V gene's germline CDR1 is SEHNR and CDR2 FQNEAQ (reference sequence). The CDR3 loop reads CASSLTPVQVDTQYF. The CDR3 DNA reads TGTGCCAGCAGCTTAACCCCGGTGCAGGTAGATACGCAGTATTTT.

The chain uses TRBV10-3 and TRBJ2-5, with D perhaps matching TRBD1 (6 bases). The ends were cut back, 3 bases at V and 3 bases at J, with 8 bases in the middle. The CDR3 runs to 13 residues. The germline gives CDR1 ENHRY, CDR2 SYGVKD. The CDR3 protein is CAISDRGKETQYF. CDR3 nucleotides: TGTGCCATCAGTGACAGGGGAAAAGAGACCCAGTACTTC.

This sequence joins TRBV15 and TRBJ2-7, with 11 bases aligning to TRBD2. This CDR3 is built from 15 residues. V lost 1 base and J lost 4; bases outside the gene matches: 3. The germline V gene encodes CDR1 LNHNV and CDR2 YYDKDF (reference sequence). CDR3 protein: CATSRVAGGLYEQYF. CDR3 nucleotide sequence: TGTGCCACCAGCAGAGTAGCGGGGGGGCTTTACGAGCAGTACTTC.

This chain joins TRBV7-8 and TRBJ2-7; TRBD2 matches at 14 bases. This CDR3 is built from 17 residues. Germline V gene lookup returns CDR1 SGHVS and CDR2 FQNEAQ. J gave up 1 base and V 5 bases, and 7 bases lay outside the gene matches. The chain's CDR3 is CASSPRLAGGGSYEQYV. CDR3 DNA sequence: TGTGCCAGCAGCCCCCGACTAGCGGGGGGGGGATCCTACGAGCAGTACGTC.

V is TRBV6-5 and J is TRBJ1-6; D remains ambiguous. V dropped 5 bases and J dropped 9 bases, with 17 bases sitting between them. The CDR3 loop spans 15 amino acids. CDR1 MNHEY and CDR2 SVGAGI come from the germline V gene. The CDR3 sequence: CASSQQFRFSSPLHF. CDR3 coding DNA: TGTGCCAGCAGTCAACAGTTTCGTTTTAGTTCACCCCTCCACTTT.

This chain connects TRBV7-8 to TRBJ2-3; D is tentatively TRBD1 or TRBD2 (5 bases each). The germline V and J ends were trimmed by 5 bases and 0 bases, with 27 bases remaining between them. The CDR3 totals 20 residues. Looked up from germline, CDR1 is SGHVS and CDR2 is FQNEAQ. The CDR3 reads CASSHSSTGPGQMSTDTQYF. CDR3 in DNA: TGTGCCAGCAGCCACTCCTCCACGGGGCCCGGGCAAATGAGCACAGATACGCAGTATTTT.

The V gene is TRBV19, the J gene TRBJ1-5, with D unclear. CDR1 and CDR2 (germline): LNHDA, SQIVND (reference sequence). V was clipped by 5 bases and J by 0 bases, with 8 bases between them. This CDR3 spans 14 amino acids. The CDR3 loop reads CASSLYHSNQPQHF. For the CDR3, the DNA is TGTGCCAGTAGTCTCTATCATAGCAATCAGCCCCAGCATTTT.

The chain carries TRBV6-5 and TRBJ2-2; D possibly corresponds to TRBD1 (5 bases). V shed 7 bases and J shed 8 bases, with 17 bases lying between them. This CDR3 region has 14 residues. CDR1 is MNHEY, CDR2 SVGAGI, per germline. This chain's CDR3 is CASTNADRPGELFF. The CDR3 DNA is TGTGCCAGCACCAACGCTGACAGACCGGGGGAGCTGTTTTTT.

The chain carries TRBV6-2 or TRBV6-3 and TRBJ2-3; D gene uncertain. The germline CDR1 and CDR2 sequences are MNHEY and SVGEGT. Deletions cut 5 bases from V and 1 base from J, with 13 bases between. This CDR3 spans 15 amino acids. In nucleotides, the CDR3 is TGTGCCAGCAGTCCGGGCCGGTGGGGCACAGATACGCAGTATTTT. It specifies CASSPGRWGTDTQYF.

This clone was observed once. The chain is built from TRBV4-1 and TRBJ1-1, with TRBD1 as a possible D gene (6 bases). Trimming took off 0 bases at V and 2 bases at J, with 16 bases between the two ends. CDR1 MGHRA and CDR2 YSYEKL come from the germline V gene. The length of the CDR3 is 17 residues. The CDR3 loop is CASSQDLGGQFNTEAFF. CDR3 in DNA: TGCGCCAGCAGCCAAGATCTCGGGGGCCAGTTTAACACTGAAGCTTTCTTT.

The chain uses TRBV30 and TRBJ1-2; D might be TRBD1 (6 bases). The CDR3 consists of 13 residues. Germline V gives CDR1 GTSNPN, CDR2 SVGIG (reference sequence). V lost 2 bases and J lost 5, with 12 bases in between. The CDR3 DNA reads TGTGCCTGGAGTTCAAGGGGGGGGTATGGCTACACCTTC. It codes for CAWSSRGGYGYTF.

The CDR3 coding sequence is TGTGCCAGCAGCGCGGGACAGAACACCGGGGAGCTGTTTTTT. This gives the protein CASSAGQNTGELFF. The V and J genes are TRBV7-6 and TRBJ2-2; D possibly uses TRBD1 or TRBD2 (6 bases each). Trimming left V 5 bases short and J 1 base short, with 8 bases between. Germline CDR1 is SGHVS and CDR2 is FNYEAQ. The CDR3 sequence is 14 residues long. Looking up the rest from reference TRBV7-6 and TRBJ2-2 gives the full variable domain: GAGVSQSPRYKVTKRGQDVALRCDPISGHVSLYWYRQALGQGPEFLTYFNYEAQQDKSGLPNDRFSAERPEGSISTLTIQRTEQRDSAMYRCASSAGQNTGELFFGEGSRLTVL.

This clone occurred a few times. V gene TRBV30 combines with J gene TRBJ1-4; D is unresolved. The V gene lost 0 bases and the J gene lost 8 bases, with 7 bases spanning the gap. CDR3 size: 12 residues. Germline V gene data show CDR1 as GTSNPN and CDR2 as SVGIG (reference sequence). The CDR3 DNA reads as TGTGCCTGGAGTGTAGTTTCCGAAAAACTGTTTTTT. Translation: CAWSVVSEKLFF.

The chain links TRBV5-1 to TRBJ2-3; 8 positions match TRBD2. The CDR3 has 16 amino acids. Trimming cost V 2 bases and J 0 bases; bases outside gene matches: 5. CDR1 and CDR2 (germline): SGHRS, YFSETQ. The CDR3 here is CASSFGRGASTDTQYF. The CDR3 bases are TGCGCCAGCAGCTTCGGGCGGGGGGCGAGCACAGATACGCAGTATTTT.

V and J are TRBV2 and TRBJ1-2; D may be TRBD1 (5 bases). Trimming shortened V by 1 base and J by 5 bases, and 8 bases separated the two germline ends. Germline V gene sequence: CDR1 SNHLY, CDR2 FYNNEI. The CDR3 runs 13 residues. DNA for the CDR3: TGTGCCAGCAGTGAAGACAGGTTTTATGGCTACACCTTC. Residues: CASSEDRFYGYTF.

The V call is TRBV7-9, the J call TRBJ1-2; D unresolved. V dropped 1 base and J dropped 8 bases, with 14 bases sitting between them. This CDR3 region has 14 residues. Germline assignment: CDR1 SEHNR and CDR2 FQNEAQ (reference sequence). The CDR3 is CASSLESSGNGYTF. In DNA form, the CDR3 reads TGTGCCAGCAGCTTAGAGTCTTCGGGGAACGGCTACACCTTC. Full variable domain (missing parts from reference TRBV7-9 and TRBJ1-2): DTGVSQNPRHKITKRGQNVTFRCDPISEHNRLYWYRQTLGQGPEFLTYFQNEAQLEKSRLLSDRFSAERPKGSFSTLEIQRTEQGDSAMYLCASSLESSGNGYTFGSGTRLTVV.

The J gene is TRBJ1-2, the V gene TRBV19; 9 bases match TRBD1. The CDR3 is 15 residues long. The junction had 5 bases not matched to a gene; V was cut back by 6 bases and J by 0 bases. Germline assignment: CDR1 LNHDA and CDR2 SQIVND (reference sequence). As DNA, the CDR3 is TGTGCCAGTAGCCCGACAGGGGGTGCTAACTATGGCTACACCTTC. Residues: CASSPTGGANYGYTF. The entire variable domain, with the rest obtained from reference TRBV19 and TRBJ1-2, is as follows: DGGITQSPKYLFRKEGQNVTLSCEQNLNHDAMYWYRQDPGQGLRLIYYSQIVNDFQKGDIAEGYSVSREKKESFPLTVTSAQKNPTAFYLCASSPTGGANYGYTFGSGTRLTVV.

The CDR3 DNA reads TGCGCCAGCAGCTGGACAGACATGAAAAACATTCAGTACTTC. This gives the protein CASSWTDMKNIQYF. This chain joins TRBV5-1 and TRBJ2-4, with D possibly matching TRBD1 (6 bases). CDR1 is SGHRS, CDR2 YFSETQ, per germline. This CDR3 is 14 amino acids long. V lost 3 bases to trimming and J lost 4 bases, with 11 bases between them.

This CDR3 is CASSHAGQGTDTQYF. In DNA, the CDR3 is TGCGCCAGCAGCCATGCGGGACAGGGCACAGATACGCAGTATTTT. V and J are TRBV4-1 and TRBJ2-3; 8 bases agree with TRBD1. Germline V gene data show CDR1 as MGHRA and CDR2 as YSYEKL. The V gene end was trimmed by 3 bases and the J gene end by 1 base; junction bases not matched to a gene: 3. The CDR3 loop spans 15 amino acids.

V usage is TRBV18 and J usage is TRBJ1-2; D is unresolved. V dropped 3 bases and J dropped 3 bases, with 11 bases sitting between them. CDR3 length: 14 residues. In germline, CDR1 is KGHSH, CDR2 LQKENI. For the CDR3, the DNA is TGTGCCAGCTCACCCGTAGGTGATGACTATGGCTACACCTTC. Translating it yields CASSPVGDDYGYTF.

V gene TRBV18 combines with J gene TRBJ1-1; D is unclear. The CDR3 consists of 12 residues. CDR1 and CDR2 from the germline V gene are KGHSH and LQKENI. Trimming took off 2 bases at V and 7 bases at J, with 8 bases between the two ends. The CDR3 loop reads CASSPKEGEAFF. The CDR3 bases are TGTGCCAGCTCACCAAAAGAGGGTGAAGCTTTCTTT.

The chain couples TRBV7-8 to TRBJ1-1; D uncertain. Trimming cost V 1 base and J 0 bases, with 15 bases left between them. The germline gives CDR1 SGHVS, CDR2 FQNEAQ. The CDR3 extends over 17 amino acids. The CDR3 loop reads CASSLVGRVGVNTEAFF. DNA for the CDR3: TGTGCCAGCAGCTTAGTGGGAAGGGTCGGGGTGAACACTGAAGCTTTCTTT.